What follows is one T cell receptor (beta chain) and its context. The antigen is undetermined. No conserved phenylalanine or tryptophan is present at the end of the CDR3, so a read error is the likely explanation. This sample stems from a study of T cells in Graves' hyperthyroidism and ophthalmopathy. Study-wide findings and caveats: From stable hyperthyroidism, ophthalmopathy was separated by a 13 V-J model.

Disease duration under 2 months; hyperthyroidism patients were aged 18 to 65. With 4 bases clipped from V and 1 base from J, the junction kept 3 bases outside the gene matches. CDR1 is SQVTM and CDR2 is ANQGSEA in the germline V gene. The CDR3 is 13 residues long. RNA transcripts served as the template for amplifying TCR beta CDR3 regions. An initial round of RT-PCR targeting the TCR CDR3 relied on the HTBI primer set. TCRdb called the multiplex PCR reads again in MiXCR, with one record for every CDR3 protein. The sample yields hundreds of thousands of distinct CDR3 sequences, around 39% seen once. Sample: blood. The TCR comes from a man younger than 35 with Graves' hyperthyroidism. The chain recombines TRBV29-1 with TRBJ2-7, with 8 bases identical to TRBD1. The CDR3 is CSVVRDRSYEQYL. The DNA of the CDR3 is TGCAGCGTTGTTCGGGACAGGTCCTACGAGCAGTACCTC.